The 30 T cell receptor beta chains below all came from one sample that was sequenced in a study of shared clonotypes between healthy human individuals. Generated by immunoSEQ multiplex PCR, the TCRdb table keeps only in-frame clones and is missing some. The sample contains 2 million to 2.5 million clones, about 95% of which appear only once. Specimen: naive CD4+ T cells sorted from blood. This sample's subset: CD45RA+ positively selected. The receptors were gathered from a man aged 18 to 30 in good health.

The chain is built from TRBV27 and TRBJ2-3; TRBD1 matches 11 bases. J gave up 3 bases and V 10 bases, and 12 bases lay outside the gene matches. Germline values: CDR1 MNHEY, CDR2 SMNVEV (reference sequence). The CDR3 is made up of 16 amino acids. The CDR3 is CATGQGAIAPTDTQYF. CDR3 bases: TGTGCCACCGGACAGGGGGCGATCGCGCCTACAGATACGCAGTATTTT.

The chain employs TRBV28 and TRBJ2-5; no reliable D call. CDR3 length: 13 amino acids. V was cut by 3 bases and J by 5 bases, with 10 bases left in between. Looked up from germline, CDR1 is MDHEN and CDR2 is SYDVKM. This CDR3 reads CASSLPPLETQYF. DNA for the CDR3: TGTGCCAGCAGTTTGCCCCCGCTCGAGACCCAGTACTTC. Filled out from reference TRBV28 and TRBJ2-5, the complete variable domain reads DVKVTQSSRYLVKRTGEKVFLECVQDMDHENMFWYRQDPGLGLRLIYFSYDVKMKEKGDIPEGYSVSREKKERFSLILESASTNQTSMYLCASSLPPLETQYFGPGTRLLVL.

The chain employs TRBV5-1 and TRBJ1-2; no reliable D call. V lost 5 bases to trimming and J lost 4 bases, with 18 bases between them. The germline V gene has CDR1 SGHRS and CDR2 YFSETQ. The CDR3 length is 15 residues. CDR3 sequence reads: CASSEDGRVGYGYTF. CDR3 DNA sequence: TGCGCCAGCAGTGAGGACGGACGAGTTGGCTATGGCTACACCTTC.

The chain is built from TRBV7-9 and TRBJ2-1; D is unresolved. Deletions cut 2 bases from V and 9 bases from J, with 11 bases between. CDR3 length: 13 residues. Germline V gene lookup returns CDR1 SEHNR and CDR2 FQNEAQ (reference sequence). Here the CDR3 DNA reads TGTGCCAGCAGCTTATCCGGCGGAGCTGAGCAGTTCTTC. It codes for CASSLSGGAEQFF.

CDR3 sequence reads: CASSPPMLNTEAFF. The CDR3 DNA sequence: TGTGCCAGCTCACCACCGATGTTGAACACTGAAGCTTTCTTT. The V gene is TRBV18, the J gene TRBJ1-1; D remains unclear. This CDR3 comprises 14 residues. The germline gives CDR1 KGHSH, CDR2 LQKENI. V was clipped by 0 bases and J by 0 bases, with 5 bases between them.

Only one count was recorded for this clone. Other DNA sequences from this sample encode an identical CDR3 as well. V usage is TRBV30 and J usage is TRBJ2-2; no clear D. CDR3 length equals 13 residues. V gave up 4 bases and J gave up 2 bases, with 8 bases separating them. The germline gives CDR1 GTSNPN, CDR2 SVGIG (reference sequence). The CDR3 DNA is TGTGCCTGGACGGCGGCCAACACCGGGGAGCTGTTTTTT. The encoded protein is CAWTAANTGELFF.

The V and J genes are TRBV18 and TRBJ1-3; tentatively, D is TRBD1 (5 bases). The CDR3 has 15 residues. Looked up from germline, CDR1 is KGHSH and CDR2 is LQKENI. Deletions cut 0 bases from V and 3 bases from J, with 9 bases between. DNA for the CDR3: TGTGCCAGCTCACCACCCGGGACTTATGGAAACACCATATATTTT. This sequence encodes CASSPPGTYGNTIYF. The whole variable domain, remainder taken from reference TRBV18 and TRBJ1-3, is NAGVMQNPRHLVRRRGQEARLRCSPMKGHSHVYWYRQLPEEGLKFMVYLQKENIIDESGMPKERFSAEFPKEGPSILRIQQVVRGDSAAYFCASSPPGTYGNTIYFGEGSWLTVV.

The J gene is TRBJ1-4, the V gene TRBV28; TRBD1 is a possible D gene (5 bases). The CDR3 is made up of 13 amino acids. CDR1 is MDHEN and CDR2 is SYDVKM in the germline V gene. The ends were cut back, 2 bases at V and 8 bases at J, with 9 bases in the middle. CDR3 residues: CASSLLAGEKLFF. The CDR3 DNA reads TGTGCCAGCAGTTTACTGGCAGGGGAAAAACTGTTTTTT.

This chain links TRBV5-6 with TRBJ2-7; perhaps TRBD2 as D (6 bases). This CDR3 region has 15 residues. Trimming removed 4 bases at V and 2 bases at J, with 16 bases between. The germline gives CDR1 SGHDT, CDR2 YYEEEE. The CDR3 coding sequence is TGTGCCAGCAGCCCCCGGGGGAACACAGCCTACGAGCAGTACTTC. This sequence encodes CASSPRGNTAYEQYF.

This CDR3 reads CASSLDQARNEKLFF. CDR3 sequence (DNA): TGTGCCAGCAGCTTGGATCAGGCTAGAAATGAAAAACTGTTTTTT. The gene calls are TRBV5-4 and TRBJ1-4; unclear D gene. Per the germline V gene, CDR1 is SGHNT and CDR2 is YYREEE (reference sequence). Trimming pared 0 bases from V and 5 bases from J, leaving 11 bases between. The CDR3 covers 15 residues. Drawing the rest from reference TRBV5-4 and TRBJ1-4, the complete variable domain is ETGVTQSPTHLIKTRGQQVTLRCSSQSGHNTVSWYQQALGQGPQFIFQYYREEENGRGNFPPRFSGLQFPNYSSELNVNALELDDSALYLCASSLDQARNEKLFFGSGTQLSVL.

V usage is TRBV30 and J usage is TRBJ2-5, with D tentatively TRBD2 (5 bases). This CDR3 comprises 13 residues. Germline CDR1 reads GTSNPN; CDR2 reads SVGIG (reference sequence). V lost 6 bases and J 1 base, leaving 12 bases between the germline ends. CDR3 nucleotides: TGTGCCTGCCTACTAGTCCCCCAAGAGACCCAGTACTTC. Its protein product is CACLLVPQETQYF.

The chain is built from TRBV2 and TRBJ1-1; no firm D call. Germline V gene sequence: CDR1 SNHLY, CDR2 FYNNEI. Trimming shortened V by 5 bases and J by 2 bases, and 6 bases separated the two germline ends. The CDR3 length is 12 residues. The CDR3, as DNA: TGTGCCAGCAGTTTCATAAACACTGAAGCTTTCTTT. Translating it yields CASSFINTEAFF. Looking up the rest from reference TRBV2 and TRBJ1-1 gives the full variable domain: EPEVTQTPSHQVTQMGQEVILRCVPISNHLYFYWYRQILGQKVEFLVSFYNNEISEKSEIFDDQFSVERPDGSNFTLKIRSTKLEDSAMYFCASSFINTEAFFGQGTRLTVV.

This clone has only one observation. The chain joins TRBV19 to TRBJ1-5; D is unresolved. This CDR3 has 13 residues. V lost 4 bases and J lost 5, with 9 bases in between. CDR1 is LNHDA, CDR2 SQIVND, per germline (reference sequence). CDR3 sequence reads: CASSNPSDQPQHF. In DNA, the CDR3 is TGTGCCAGTAGTAACCCCTCGGATCAGCCCCAGCATTTT.

This rearrangement joins TRBV2 to TRBJ2-5; the D gene is possibly TRBD2 (6 bases). This CDR3 contains 15 residues. V was trimmed by 3 bases and J by 3 bases, leaving 14 bases between them. Germline CDR1 and CDR2: SNHLY and FYNNEI. The CDR3 spells CASSEGGLGKETQYF. CDR3 nucleotides: TGTGCCAGCAGTGAGGGGGGTCTGGGGAAAGAGACCCAGTACTTC.

This rearrangement joins TRBV4-1 to TRBJ1-6; D is ambiguous. Trimming cost V 6 bases and J 0 bases, with 12 bases left between them. This CDR3 spans 16 amino acids. Germline V gene lookup returns CDR1 MGHRA and CDR2 YSYEKL. In nucleotides, the CDR3 is TGCGCCAGCAGACGTACTTGGAGCTCCTATAATTCACCCCTCCACTTT. Protein sequence: CASRRTWSSYNSPLHF.

The chain has TRBV7-9 and TRBJ2-7, with no clear D. The ends were cut back, 10 bases at V and 5 bases at J, with 9 bases in the middle. The length of the CDR3 is 10 residues. Per germline, CDR1 SEHNR and CDR2 FQNEAQ (reference sequence). The CDR3 is CATRRNEQYF. The CDR3 nucleotides are TGTGCCACAAGACGGAACGAGCAGTACTTC.

V gene TRBV2 combines with J gene TRBJ1-2; 8 nucleotides match TRBD1. Germline lookup yields CDR1 SNHLY and CDR2 FYNNEI. V shed 2 bases and J 6 bases; nucleotides not matched to a gene: 5. The CDR3 totals 14 residues. CDR3 DNA: TGTGCCAGCAGTGAAACTCAGGGGGCGAATGGCTACACCTTC. It is translated as CASSETQGANGYTF.

The gene calls are TRBV4-1 and TRBJ2-7; possible D gene TRBD2, 6 bases. The length of the CDR3 is 15 residues. V was shortened by 6 bases and J by 5 bases, with 20 bases between the two germline ends. Germline CDR1 MGHRA, CDR2 YSYEKL. The CDR3 DNA reads TGCGCCAGCAGTGGTAGCGGAAACTCTCTAAACGAGCAGTACTTC. Protein: CASSGSGNSLNEQYF.

The chain has TRBV29-1 and TRBJ2-1; D is ambiguous. The CDR3 spans 11 residues. V was shortened by 8 bases and J by 7 bases, with 12 bases between the two germline ends. The germline V gene has CDR1 SQVTM and CDR2 ANQGSEA. The CDR3 loop is CSFWTSNEQFF. CDR3 in DNA: TGCAGCTTCTGGACGTCGAATGAGCAGTTCTTC.

With respect to this clone: The sample has other DNA sequences that encode this CDR3 too. The J gene is TRBJ1-2, the V gene TRBV27, with a weak D call TRBD1 (6 bases). Germline CDR1 reads MNHEY; CDR2 reads SMNVEV (reference sequence). CDR3 length: 13 residues. V lost 3 bases, J lost 1 base, and 6 bases lay in between. CDR3 DNA: TGTGCCAGCAGTTTCAGGGGTAACTATGGCTACACCTTC. Its translation: CASSFRGNYGYTF.

The chain has TRBV28 and TRBJ1-4; the match to TRBD1 covers 10 bases. This CDR3 has 16 amino acids. J was trimmed by 7 bases and V by 4 bases; bases with no gene match: 9. Per germline, CDR1 MDHEN and CDR2 SYDVKM. The DNA of the CDR3 is TGTGCCAGCAGTTCCCGGGACAGGGGCCTCATTGAAAAACTGTTTTTT. Residues: CASSSRDRGLIEKLFF.

The J gene is TRBJ1-1, the V gene TRBV5-1, with D maybe TRBD1 (5 bases). Per the germline V gene, CDR1 is SGHRS and CDR2 is YFSETQ. Trimming took off 0 bases at V and 4 bases at J, with 13 bases between the two ends. The CDR3 extends over 15 amino acids. The CDR3 region is CASSLEGPESTEAFF. CDR3 sequence (DNA): TGCGCCAGCAGCTTGGAGGGACCGGAATCCACTGAAGCTTTCTTT.

Only one count was recorded for this clone. Other DNA sequences in the same sample also yield this CDR3. The V and J genes are TRBV7-2 and TRBJ1-5, with D unresolved. CDR3 size: 14 residues. Trimming removed 1 base from V and 4 bases from J, with 8 bases in between. CDR1 is SGHTA, CDR2 FQGNSA, per germline. In DNA form, the CDR3 reads TGTGCCAGCAGCTTAGGTCCTGGGAATCAGCCCCAGCATTTT. Its protein is CASSLGPGNQPQHF.

In this sample, this clone turned up a few times. Distinct nucleotide sequences in the sample also encode this CDR3. V usage is TRBV2 and J usage is TRBJ1-6; D unresolved. The CDR3 has 11 residues. The germline CDR1 and CDR2 sequences are SNHLY and FYNNEI. V gave up 1 base and J gave up 9 bases, with 1 base separating them. CDR3 loop: CASSEGSPLHF. CDR3 bases: TGTGCCAGCAGTGAAGGTTCACCCCTCCACTTT.

The rearrangement uses TRBV7-6 and TRBJ2-4; possibly TRBD2 for D (5 bases). This CDR3 spans 15 amino acids. Germline loops: CDR1 SGHVS, CDR2 FNYEAQ. V shed 5 bases and J shed 0 bases, with 11 bases lying between them. CDR3 DNA: TGTGCCAGCAGCCCCCTGGCGGGAGCCAAAAACATTCAGTACTTC. Protein: CASSPLAGAKNIQYF.

The genes are TRBV10-2 and TRBJ1-6, with D tentatively TRBD1 (6 bases). From germline, CDR1 is WSHSY and CDR2 SAAADI. The CDR3 contains 13 residues. Trimming removed 3 bases from V and 10 bases from J, with 10 bases in between. CDR3 bases: TGCGCCAGCAGTGAACAGGGTCAGTCACCCCTCCACTTT. Protein sequence: CASSEQGQSPLHF.

This clone was found once. The CDR3 sequence is CASSLEALVNEQFF. In nucleotides, the CDR3 is TGTGCCAGCAGCTTAGAAGCCCTAGTGAATGAGCAGTTCTTC. V usage is TRBV11-2 and J usage is TRBJ2-1; no clear D gene. Trimming pared 0 bases from V and 7 bases from J, leaving 10 bases between. The CDR3 is 14 amino acids. Looked up from germline, CDR1 is SGHAT and CDR2 is FQNNGV.

Concerning this clone itself: A much larger clone is a single base away; this may be a read error. Other DNA sequences in this specimen translate into the identical CDR3. The chain has TRBV7-2 and TRBJ2-7; no clear D gene. Trimming stripped 5 bases from V and 3 bases from J, with 5 bases between. Germline CDR1 SGHTA, CDR2 FQGNSA. The CDR3 extends over 11 amino acids. In nucleotides, the CDR3 is TGTGCCAGCAGCCGCAGCTACGAGCAGTACTTC. Protein product: CASSRSYEQYF.

The chain employs TRBV7-9 and TRBJ1-3; D unresolved. V dropped 8 bases and J dropped 0 bases, with 11 bases sitting between them. The CDR3 length is 14 residues. Per the germline V gene, CDR1 is SEHNR and CDR2 is FQNEAQ (reference sequence). The CDR3 nucleotides read TGTGCCAGCCACCCGCAGCTCTCTGGAAACACCATATATTTT. It is translated as CASHPQLSGNTIYF.

This clone was seen only once. The chain is built from TRBV29-1 and TRBJ2-5, with D unresolved. V lost 4 bases to trimming and J lost 5 bases, with 8 bases between them. The CDR3 loop spans 11 amino acids. In germline, CDR1 is SQVTM, CDR2 ANQGSEA. The CDR3 here is CSVVIMETQYF. CDR3 nucleotides: TGCAGCGTTGTCATCATGGAGACCCAGTACTTC. The variable domain in full, with the rest retrieved from reference TRBV29-1 and TRBJ2-5, is SAVISQKPSRDICQRGTSLTIQCQVDSQVTMMFWYRQQPGQSLTLIATANQGSEATYESGFVIDKFPISRPNLTFSTLTVSNMSPEDSSIYLCSVVIMETQYFGPGTRLLVL.